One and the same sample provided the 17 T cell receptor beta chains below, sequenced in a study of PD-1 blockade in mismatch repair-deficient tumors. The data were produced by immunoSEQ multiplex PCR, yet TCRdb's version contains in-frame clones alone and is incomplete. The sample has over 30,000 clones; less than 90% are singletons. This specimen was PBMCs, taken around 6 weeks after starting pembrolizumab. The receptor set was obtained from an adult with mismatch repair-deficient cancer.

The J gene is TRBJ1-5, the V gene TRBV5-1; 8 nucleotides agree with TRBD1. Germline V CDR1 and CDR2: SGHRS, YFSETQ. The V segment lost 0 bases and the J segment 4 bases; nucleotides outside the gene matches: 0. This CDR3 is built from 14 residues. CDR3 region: CASSLGTGNQPQHF. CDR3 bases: TGCGCCAGCAGCTTGGGGACAGGGAATCAGCCCCAGCATTTT.

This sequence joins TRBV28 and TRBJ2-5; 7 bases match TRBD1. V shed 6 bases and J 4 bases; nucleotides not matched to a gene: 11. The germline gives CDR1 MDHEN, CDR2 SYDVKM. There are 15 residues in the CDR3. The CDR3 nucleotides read TGTGCCAGCAGCCAACTACAGGGGCTCCTAGAGACCCAGTACTTC. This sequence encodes CASSQLQGLLETQYF.

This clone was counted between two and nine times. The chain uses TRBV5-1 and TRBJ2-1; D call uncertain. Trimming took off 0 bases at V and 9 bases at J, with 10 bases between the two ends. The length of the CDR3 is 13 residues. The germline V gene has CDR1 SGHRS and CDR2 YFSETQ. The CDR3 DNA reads TGCGCCAGCAGCTTGGTCCAGTCGTTTGAGCAGTTCTTC. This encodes CASSLVQSFEQFF.

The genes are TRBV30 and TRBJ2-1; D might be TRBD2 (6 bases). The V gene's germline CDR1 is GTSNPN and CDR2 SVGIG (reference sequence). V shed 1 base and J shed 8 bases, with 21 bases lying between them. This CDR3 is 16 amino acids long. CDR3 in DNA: TGTGCCTGGAGTGCCGACGGAGGCGGGATTAGCGATGAGCAGTTCTTC. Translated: CAWSADGGGISDEQFF.

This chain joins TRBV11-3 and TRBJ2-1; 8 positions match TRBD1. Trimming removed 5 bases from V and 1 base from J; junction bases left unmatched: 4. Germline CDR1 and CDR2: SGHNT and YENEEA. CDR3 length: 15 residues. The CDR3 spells CASSGQGGSYNEQFF. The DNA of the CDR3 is TGTGCCAGCAGCGGACAGGGTGGGTCCTACAATGAGCAGTTCTTC.

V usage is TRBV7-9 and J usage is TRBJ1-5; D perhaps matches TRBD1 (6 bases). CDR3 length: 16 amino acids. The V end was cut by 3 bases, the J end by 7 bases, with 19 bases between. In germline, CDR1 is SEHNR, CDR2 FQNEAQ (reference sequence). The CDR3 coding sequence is TGTGCCAGCAGCTTTGGGGTACAGGGAATAGCCCAGCCCCAGCATTTT. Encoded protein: CASSFGVQGIAQPQHF.

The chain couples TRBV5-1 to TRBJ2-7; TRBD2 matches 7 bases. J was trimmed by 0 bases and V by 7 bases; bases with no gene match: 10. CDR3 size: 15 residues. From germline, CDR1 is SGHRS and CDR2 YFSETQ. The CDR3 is CASSFRGGSSYEQYF. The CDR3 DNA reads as TGCGCCAGCTCCTTTAGGGGCGGGAGCTCCTACGAGCAGTACTTC.

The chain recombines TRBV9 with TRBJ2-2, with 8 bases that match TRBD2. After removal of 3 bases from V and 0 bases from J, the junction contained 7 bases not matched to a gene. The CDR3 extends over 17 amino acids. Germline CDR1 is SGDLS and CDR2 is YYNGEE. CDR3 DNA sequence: TGTGCCAGCAGCGCCCGTAGCGGGGCAACGAACACCGGGGAGCTGTTTTTT. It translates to CASSARSGATNTGELFF.

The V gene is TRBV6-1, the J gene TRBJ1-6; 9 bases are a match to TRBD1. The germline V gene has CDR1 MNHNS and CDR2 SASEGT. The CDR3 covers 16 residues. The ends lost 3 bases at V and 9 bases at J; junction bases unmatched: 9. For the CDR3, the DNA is TGTGCCAGCAGTGAGCGGACAGGGGTCGGTAGTTCACCCCTCCACTTT. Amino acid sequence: CASSERTGVGSSPLHF.

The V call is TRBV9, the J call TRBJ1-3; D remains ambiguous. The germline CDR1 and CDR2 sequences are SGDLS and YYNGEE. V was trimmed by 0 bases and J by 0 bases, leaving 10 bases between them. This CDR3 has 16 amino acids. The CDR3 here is CASSVVGGYSGNTIYF. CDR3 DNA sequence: TGTGCCAGCAGCGTAGTCGGAGGCTACTCTGGAAACACCATATATTTT.

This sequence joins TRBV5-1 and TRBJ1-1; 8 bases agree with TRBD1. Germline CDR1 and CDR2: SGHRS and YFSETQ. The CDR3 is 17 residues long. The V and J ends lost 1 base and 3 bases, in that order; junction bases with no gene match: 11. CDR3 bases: TGCGCCAGCAGCTTGATCCCCCGGACAGGGAGGGACACTGAAGCTTTCTTT. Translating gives CASSLIPRTGRDTEAFF.

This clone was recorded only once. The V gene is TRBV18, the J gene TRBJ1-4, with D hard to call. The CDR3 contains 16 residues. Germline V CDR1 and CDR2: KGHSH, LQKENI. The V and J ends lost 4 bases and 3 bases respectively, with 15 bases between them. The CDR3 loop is CASSQDPAVANEKLFF. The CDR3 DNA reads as TGTGCCAGCTCACAAGACCCGGCGGTAGCTAATGAAAAACTGTTTTTT.

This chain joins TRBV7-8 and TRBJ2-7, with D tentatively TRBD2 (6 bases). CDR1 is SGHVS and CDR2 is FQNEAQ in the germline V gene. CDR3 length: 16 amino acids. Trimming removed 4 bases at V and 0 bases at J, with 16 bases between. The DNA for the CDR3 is TGTGCCAGCAGCTCGGAGGTCGCCGGGAGCTCCTACGAGCAGTACTTC. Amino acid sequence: CASSSEVAGSSYEQYF. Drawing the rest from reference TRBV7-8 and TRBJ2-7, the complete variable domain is GAGVSQSPRYKVAKRGQDVALRCDPISGHVSLFWYQQALGQGPEFLTYFQNEAQLDKSGLPSDRFFAERPEGSVSTLKIQRTQQEDSAVYLCASSSEVAGSSYEQYFGPGTRLTVT.

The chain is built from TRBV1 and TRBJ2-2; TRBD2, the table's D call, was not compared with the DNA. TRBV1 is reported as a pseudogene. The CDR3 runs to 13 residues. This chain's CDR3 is CTSSRGLTGELFF. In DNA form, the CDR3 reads TGCACCAGCAGCCGCGGGTTAACCGGGGAGCTGTTTTTT.

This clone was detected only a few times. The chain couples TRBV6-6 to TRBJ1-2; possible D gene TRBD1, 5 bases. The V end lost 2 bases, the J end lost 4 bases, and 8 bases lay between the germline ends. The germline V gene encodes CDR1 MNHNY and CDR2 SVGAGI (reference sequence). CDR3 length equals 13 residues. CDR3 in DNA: TGTGCCAGCAGTTACAGGGGTGGCTATGGCTACACCTTC. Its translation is CASSYRGGYGYTF.

The CDR3 sequence is CASSPRLAGDEQYF. In DNA form, the CDR3 reads TGTGCCAGCTCACCACGTCTAGCGGGGGACGAGCAGTACTTC. The J gene is TRBJ2-7, the V gene TRBV18; 10 nucleotides align to TRBD2. The CDR3 is made up of 14 amino acids. Germline-derived CDR1 and CDR2 are KGHSH and LQKENI. J lost 5 bases, V lost 1 base, and 2 bases had no gene match.

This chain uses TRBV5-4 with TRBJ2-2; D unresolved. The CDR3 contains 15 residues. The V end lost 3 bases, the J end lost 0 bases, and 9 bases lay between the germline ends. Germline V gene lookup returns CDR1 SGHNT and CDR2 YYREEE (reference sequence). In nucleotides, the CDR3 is TGTGCCAGCAGCTCTGAAACAGCGAACACCGGGGAGCTGTTTTTT. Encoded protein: CASSSETANTGELFF.